Each of the 5 T cell receptor beta chains below was sequenced from the same sample in a study of T-cell memory formation after mild COVID-19. TCRdb re-derived calls from the 5' RACE reads in MiXCR, one entry per CDR3 protein. The sample yields approximately 250,000 distinct CDR3 sequences, about a sixth seen once. The sample was PBMCs or a T cell subset sorted from them (not recorded which). Receptors originate from a man in his late teens or twenties who had mild COVID-19 (a few samples of this study predate the infection). Cell type and time point are not known.

This chain uses TRBV6-2 or TRBV6-3 with TRBJ2-1; D is uncertain. V lost 6 bases and J lost 6, with 6 bases in between. The CDR3 extends over 11 amino acids. CDR1 MNHEY and CDR2 SVGEGT come from the germline V gene. CDR3 DNA: TGTGCCAGCAGGTGGGGCAATGAGCAGTTCTTC. Translation: CASRWGNEQFF.

This chain joins TRBV4-3 and TRBJ2-1; 7 positions match TRBD1. This CDR3 is 16 amino acids long. In germline, CDR1 is LGHNA, CDR2 YSLEER. The V and J ends lost 1 base and 2 bases, in that order; junction bases with no gene match: 5. The CDR3 DNA follows: TGCGCCAGCAGCCAAGGATGGGACAGTACCTACAATGAGCAGTTCTTC. Translated: CASSQGWDSTYNEQFF.

The DNA for the CDR3 is TGCAGTGCTAGAAACCGCCTTGCAACTAATGAAAAACTGTTTTTT. This translates into CSARNRLATNEKLFF. This chain links TRBV20-1 with TRBJ1-4; D not resolved. V was cut by 2 bases and J by 0 bases, with 10 bases left in between. This CDR3 is 15 amino acids long. Germline values: CDR1 DFQATT, CDR2 SNEGSKA (reference sequence).

This clonotype was recorded once. The chain carries TRBV5-1 and TRBJ2-7; 9 nucleotides agree with TRBD1. V dropped 4 bases and J dropped 6; count of bases not matched to a gene: 8. Germline V lookup: CDR1 SGHRS, CDR2 YFSETQ. This CDR3 is 14 amino acids long. The CDR3 sequence: CASSQGQGNGEQYF. The CDR3 DNA follows: TGCGCCAGCAGCCAGGGACAGGGAAATGGCGAGCAGTACTTC.

The table lists this clonotype with a few counts. V gene TRBV25-1 combines with J gene TRBJ1-1; D may be TRBD1 (6 bases). V was shortened by 3 bases and J by 10 bases, with 15 bases between the two germline ends. This CDR3 has 13 amino acids. CDR1 and CDR2 from the germline V gene are MGHDK and SYGVNS. The CDR3 sequence is CASSDREGDGAFF. Written as DNA, the CDR3 is TGTGCCAGCAGTGACAGGGAGGGGGATGGAGCTTTCTTT.